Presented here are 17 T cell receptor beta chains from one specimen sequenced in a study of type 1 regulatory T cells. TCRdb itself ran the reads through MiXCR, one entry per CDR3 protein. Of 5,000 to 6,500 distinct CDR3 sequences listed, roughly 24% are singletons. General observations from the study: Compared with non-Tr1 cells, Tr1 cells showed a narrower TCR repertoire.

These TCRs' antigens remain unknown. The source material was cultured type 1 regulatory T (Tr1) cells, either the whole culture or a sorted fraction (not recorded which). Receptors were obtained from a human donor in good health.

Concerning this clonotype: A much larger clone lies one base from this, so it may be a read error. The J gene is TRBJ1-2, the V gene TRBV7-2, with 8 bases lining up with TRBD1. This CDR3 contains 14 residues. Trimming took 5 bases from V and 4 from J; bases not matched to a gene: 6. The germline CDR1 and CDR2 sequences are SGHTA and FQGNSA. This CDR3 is CASSIVGTGYGYTF. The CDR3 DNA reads TGTGCCAGCAGCATAGTAGGGACAGGCTATGGCTACACCTTC.

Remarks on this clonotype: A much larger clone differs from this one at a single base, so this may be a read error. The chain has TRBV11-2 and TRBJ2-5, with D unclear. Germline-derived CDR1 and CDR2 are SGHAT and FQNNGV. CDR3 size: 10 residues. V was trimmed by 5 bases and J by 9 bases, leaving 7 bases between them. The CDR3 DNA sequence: TGTGCCAGCAGCGGCCTATCCCAGTACTTC. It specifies CASSGLSQYF.

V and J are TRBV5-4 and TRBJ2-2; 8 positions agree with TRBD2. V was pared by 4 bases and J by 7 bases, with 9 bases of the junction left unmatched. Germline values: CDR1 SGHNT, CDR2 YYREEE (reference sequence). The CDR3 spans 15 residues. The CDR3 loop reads CASSGTSMGNGELFF. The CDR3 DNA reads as TGTGCCAGCAGCGGGACTAGTATGGGGAACGGGGAGCTGTTTTTT. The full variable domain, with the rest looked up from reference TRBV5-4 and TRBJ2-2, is ETGVTQSPTHLIKTRGQQVTLRCSSQSGHNTVSWYQQALGQGPQFIFQYYREEENGRGNFPPRFSGLQFPNYSSELNVNALELDDSALYLCASSGTSMGNGELFFGEGSRLTVL.

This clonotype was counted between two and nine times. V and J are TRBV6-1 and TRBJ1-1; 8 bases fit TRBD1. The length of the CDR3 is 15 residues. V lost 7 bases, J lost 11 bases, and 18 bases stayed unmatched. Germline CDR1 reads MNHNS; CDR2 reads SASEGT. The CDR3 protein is CASILLGGQGRMAFF. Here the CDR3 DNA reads TGTGCCAGCATACTACTAGGAGGACAGGGCCGAATGGCTTTCTTT.

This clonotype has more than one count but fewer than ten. The CDR3, as DNA: TGTGCCAGCAGTTTCGTCCCGGAGCCCCAGCATTTT. Protein sequence: CASSFVPEPQHF. V is TRBV12-3 or TRBV12-4 and J is TRBJ1-5; D is undetermined. The CDR3 covers 12 residues. Trimming removed 3 bases from V and 8 bases from J, with 8 bases in between.

As DNA, the CDR3 is TGTGCCAGCAGCTCCCAGCCAAGCTCCTACAATGAGCAGTTCTTC. Residues: CASSSQPSSYNEQFF. The V call is TRBV11-3, the J call TRBJ2-1; D is undetermined. The CDR3 runs to 15 residues. Per the germline V gene, CDR1 is SGHNT and CDR2 is YENEEA. V was cut by 4 bases and J by 0 bases, with 10 bases left in between.

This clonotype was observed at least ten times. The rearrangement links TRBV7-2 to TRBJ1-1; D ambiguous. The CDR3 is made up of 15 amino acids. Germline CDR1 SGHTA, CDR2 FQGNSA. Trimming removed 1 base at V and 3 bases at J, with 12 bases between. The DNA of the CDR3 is TGTGCCAGCAGCTTAGTGGGGTTAGGATACACTGAAGCTTTCTTT. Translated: CASSLVGLGYTEAFF.

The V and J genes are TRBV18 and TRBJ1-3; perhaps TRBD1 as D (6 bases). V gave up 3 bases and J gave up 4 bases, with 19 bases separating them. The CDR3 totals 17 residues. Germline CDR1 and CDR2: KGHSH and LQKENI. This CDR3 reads CASSPLIQGGGGNTIYF. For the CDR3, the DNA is TGTGCCAGCTCACCTTTAATACAGGGAGGCGGCGGAAACACCATATATTTT. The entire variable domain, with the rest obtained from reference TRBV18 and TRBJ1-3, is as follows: NAGVMQNPRHLVRRRGQEARLRCSPMKGHSHVYWYRQLPEEGLKFMVYLQKENIIDESGMPKERFSAEFPKEGPSILRIQQVVRGDSAAYFCASSPLIQGGGGNTIYFGEGSWLTVV.

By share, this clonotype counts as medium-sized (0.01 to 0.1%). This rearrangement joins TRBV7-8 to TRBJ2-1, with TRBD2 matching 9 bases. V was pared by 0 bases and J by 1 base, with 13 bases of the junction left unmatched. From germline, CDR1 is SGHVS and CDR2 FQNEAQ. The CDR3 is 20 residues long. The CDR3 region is CASSLAPAGGPITSYNEQFF. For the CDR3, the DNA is TGTGCCAGCAGCTTAGCGCCAGCGGGGGGTCCCATCACGTCCTACAATGAGCAGTTCTTC.

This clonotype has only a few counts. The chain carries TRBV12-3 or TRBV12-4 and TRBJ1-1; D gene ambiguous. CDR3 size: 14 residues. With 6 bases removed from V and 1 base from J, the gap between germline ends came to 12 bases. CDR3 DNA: TGTGCCAGCAGCCCGTTGTTAGAGAACACTGAAGCTTTCTTT. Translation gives CASSPLLENTEAFF.

CDR3 DNA: TGTGCCAGTAGTACCCGGCCGAGTAATTCACCCCTCCACTTT. Its protein product is CASSTRPSNSPLHF. V and J are TRBV19 and TRBJ1-6; D gene ambiguous. This CDR3 contains 14 residues. The germline CDR1 and CDR2 sequences are LNHDA and SQIVND (reference sequence). V was clipped by 4 bases and J by 6 bases, with 10 bases between them.

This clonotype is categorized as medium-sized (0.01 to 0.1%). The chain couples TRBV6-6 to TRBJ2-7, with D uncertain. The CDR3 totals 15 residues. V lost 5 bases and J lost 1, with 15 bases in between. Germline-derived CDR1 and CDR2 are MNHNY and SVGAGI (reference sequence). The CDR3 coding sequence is TGTGCCAGCAGTCTCTTGGATAGGAGATCCTACGAGCAGTACTTC. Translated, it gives CASSLLDRRSYEQYF.

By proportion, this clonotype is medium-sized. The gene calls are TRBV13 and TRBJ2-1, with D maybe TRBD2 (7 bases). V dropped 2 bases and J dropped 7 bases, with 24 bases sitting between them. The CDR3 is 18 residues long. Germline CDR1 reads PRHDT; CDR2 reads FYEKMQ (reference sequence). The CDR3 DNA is TGTGCCAGCAGCTTACGACCTGGAGGGGGGGCCTTTCGGAATGAGCAGTTCTTC. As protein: CASSLRPGGGAFRNEQFF.

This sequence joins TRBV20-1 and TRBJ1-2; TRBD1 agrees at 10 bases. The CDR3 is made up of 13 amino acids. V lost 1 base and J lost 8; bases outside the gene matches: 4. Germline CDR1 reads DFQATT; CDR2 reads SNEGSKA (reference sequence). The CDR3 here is CSARGTGGEGYTF. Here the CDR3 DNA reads TGCAGTGCTAGAGGGACAGGGGGGGAAGGCTACACCTTC.

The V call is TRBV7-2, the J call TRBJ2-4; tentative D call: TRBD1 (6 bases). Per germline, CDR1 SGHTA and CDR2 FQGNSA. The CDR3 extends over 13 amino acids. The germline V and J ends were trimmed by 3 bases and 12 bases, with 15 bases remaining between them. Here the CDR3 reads CASSFTGNNAQYF. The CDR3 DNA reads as TGTGCCAGCAGCTTTACAGGGAACAATGCTCAGTACTTC.

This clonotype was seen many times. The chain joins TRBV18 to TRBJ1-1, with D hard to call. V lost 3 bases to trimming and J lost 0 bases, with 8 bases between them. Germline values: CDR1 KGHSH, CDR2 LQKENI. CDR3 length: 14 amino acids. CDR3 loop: CASSPGLLNTEAFF. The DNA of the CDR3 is TGTGCCAGCTCACCGGGCCTGTTGAACACTGAAGCTTTCTTT.

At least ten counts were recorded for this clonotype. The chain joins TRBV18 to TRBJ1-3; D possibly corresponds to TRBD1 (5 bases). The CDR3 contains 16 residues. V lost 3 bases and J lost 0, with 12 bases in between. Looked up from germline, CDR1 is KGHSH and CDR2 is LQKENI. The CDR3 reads CASSPLAGSSGNTIYF. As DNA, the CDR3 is TGTGCCAGCTCACCCCTCGCAGGGAGCTCTGGAAACACCATATATTTT.